The 8 T cell receptor beta chains below were found in one sample sequenced in a study of T-cell reconstitution after alpha-beta-depleted transplantation in children. Unique molecular identifiers featured in how the TCRbeta library was prepared. TCRdb reprocessed the PCR reads via MiXCR and lists one record per CDR3 protein. The sample contains around 580,000 distinct CDR3 sequences, about 23% of which appear only once. The specimen was PBMCs, mostly from graft donor cells, collected 360 days after TCRalphabeta/CD19-depleted stem cell transplant. The receptors come from a boy in the first two years of life who had a stem cell transplant for acute myeloid leukemia, so the T cells may come from the graft donor.

V gene TRBV6-2 or TRBV6-3 combines with J gene TRBJ2-1; D is ambiguous. Trimming cost V 2 bases and J 5 bases, with 10 bases left between them. The germline V gene has CDR1 MNHEY and CDR2 SVGEGT. CDR3 length: 14 residues. This CDR3 is CASSYRAGHNEQFF. The CDR3 DNA follows: TGTGCCAGCAGTTACAGGGCAGGACACAATGAGCAGTTCTTC.

The chain recombines TRBV7-9 with TRBJ2-3, with D possibly being TRBD1 (6 bases). The V end was cut by 7 bases, the J end by 0 bases, with 14 bases between. The CDR3 length is 15 residues. Germline V gene sequence: CDR1 SEHNR, CDR2 FQNEAQ (reference sequence). In DNA, the CDR3 is TGTGCCAGCATCGCGGACAGAAAAAGCACAGATACGCAGTATTTT. This gives the protein CASIADRKSTDTQYF.

This clonotype was found a few times. The chain employs TRBV29-1 and TRBJ2-3; 10 bases line up with TRBD2. The J segment lost 5 bases and the V segment lost 5 bases, leaving 7 bases of the junction unmatched. CDR3 length: 14 amino acids. Germline assignment: CDR1 SQVTM and CDR2 ANQGSEA. DNA of the CDR3: TGCAGCGTTAAGAGCGGGGGGGCCTTAGATACGCAGTATTTT. Translated: CSVKSGGALDTQYF.

In this sample, this clonotype turned up many times. The chain couples TRBV6-5 to TRBJ1-1; D might be TRBD1 (6 bases). This CDR3 contains 14 residues. The V and J ends lost 3 bases and 5 bases respectively, with 13 bases between them. Germline values: CDR1 MNHEY, CDR2 SVGAGI. DNA for the CDR3: TGTGCCAGCAGTTATCAGACAGGAGGAACTGAAGCTTTCTTT. The encoded protein is CASSYQTGGTEAFF.

The CDR3 reads CASSEEWSNSGANVLTF. The CDR3 nucleotides are TGTGCCAGCAGTGAAGAGTGGAGCAATTCTGGGGCCAACGTCCTGACTTTC. The genes are TRBV2 and TRBJ2-6; the D is unclear. The CDR3 extends over 17 amino acids. From germline, CDR1 is SNHLY and CDR2 FYNNEI. Trimming stripped 1 base from V and 1 base from J, with 11 bases between.

At least ten counts were recorded for this clonotype. The V call is TRBV29-1, the J call TRBJ2-1; 7 bases agree with TRBD1. The CDR3 contains 13 residues. Looked up from germline, CDR1 is SQVTM and CDR2 is ANQGSEA. Unmatched junction bases numbered 4, after V lost 4 bases and J lost 4 bases. The CDR3 nucleotides read TGCAGCGTTGGACAGGGTACATACAATGAGCAGTTCTTC. Protein: CSVGQGTYNEQFF.

This clonotype was detected a few times. This sequence joins TRBV6-5 and TRBJ2-3; 9 bases are a match to TRBD2. The length of the CDR3 is 16 residues. The J segment lost 0 bases and the V segment lost 1 base, leaving 2 bases of the junction unmatched. Looked up from germline, CDR1 is MNHEY and CDR2 is SVGAGI. CDR3 sequence (DNA): TGTGCCAGCAGTTACTTCCTAGCGGGGAGCACAGATACGCAGTATTTT. Translating gives CASSYFLAGSTDTQYF.

V and J are TRBV28 and TRBJ2-1, with 12 nucleotides matching TRBD2. Germline trimming cut 2 bases from V and 5 bases from J; bases unmatched to any gene: 7. The CDR3 covers 17 residues. CDR1 and CDR2 (germline): MDHEN, SYDVKM. CDR3 bases: TGTGCCAGCAGTTTAGTACGACTAGCGGGGGCCGACAATGAGCAGTTCTTC. Translation: CASSLVRLAGADNEQFF.